The TCR beta chain under discussion was sequenced for a study of cytomegalovirus exposure and HLA in healthy donors. A remark on this clone: Antigen specificity is unknown.

Sequencing was performed with immunoSEQ multiplex PCR; in TCRdb, only in-frame clones are kept and a portion is missing. The table shows fewer than 400,000 clones, with approximately 85% occurring only once. General study results and limits: Rarity characterized most TCR sequences, yet some public TCRs appeared in many donors. Confirmation was obtained in vitro that a few CMV-associated chains are specific for CMV antigens. High specificity and sensitivity for cytomegalovirus status were reported for the classifier. Listed as cytomegalovirus-associated were 150 or so TCR beta chains.

This clonotype originated in a man in his thirties or forties in good health and CMV-seronegative. Sequencing was carried out using PBMCs.

CDR3 DNA sequence: TGTGCCAGCTCACCACCGGGGAGATCCATGAACACTGAAGCTTTCTTT. This gives the protein CASSPPGRSMNTEAFF. This chain links TRBV18 with TRBJ1-1; D is ambiguous. Germline CDR1 reads KGHSH; CDR2 reads LQKENI. V was trimmed by 0 bases and J by 0 bases, leaving 11 bases between them. The length of the CDR3 is 16 residues.